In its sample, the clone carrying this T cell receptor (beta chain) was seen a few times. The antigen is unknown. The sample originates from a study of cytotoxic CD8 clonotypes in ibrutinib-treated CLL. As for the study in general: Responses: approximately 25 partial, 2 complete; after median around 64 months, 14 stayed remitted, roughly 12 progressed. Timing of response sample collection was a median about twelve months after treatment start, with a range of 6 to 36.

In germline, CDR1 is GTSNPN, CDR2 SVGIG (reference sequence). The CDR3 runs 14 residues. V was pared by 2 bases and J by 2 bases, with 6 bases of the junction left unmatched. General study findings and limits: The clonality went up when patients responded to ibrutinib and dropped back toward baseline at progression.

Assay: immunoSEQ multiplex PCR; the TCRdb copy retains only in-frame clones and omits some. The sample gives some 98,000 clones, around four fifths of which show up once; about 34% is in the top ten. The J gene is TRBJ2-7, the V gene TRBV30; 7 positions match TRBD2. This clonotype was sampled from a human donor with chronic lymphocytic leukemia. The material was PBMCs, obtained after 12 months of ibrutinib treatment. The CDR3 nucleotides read TGTGCCTGGAGTCCCCGGGGGACTACCTACGAGCAGTACTTC. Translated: CAWSPRGTTYEQYF. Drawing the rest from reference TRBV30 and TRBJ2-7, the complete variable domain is SQTIHQWPATLVQPVGSPLSLECTVEGTSNPNLYWYRQAAGRGLQLLFYSVGIGQISSEVPQNLSASRPQDRQFILSSKKLLLSDSGFYLCAWSPRGTTYEQYFGPGTRLTVT.